This entry is about one TCR beta chain. What it binds is unknown. This sample is part of a study of cytomegalovirus exposure and HLA in healthy donors. Study findings and constraints: The classifier reportedly diagnosed cytomegalovirus status with high specificity and sensitivity.

The V and J ends lost 0 bases and 4 bases respectively, with 10 bases between them. Germline V lookup: CDR1 MNHNY, CDR2 SVGAGI (reference sequence). The CDR3 is 15 residues long. 13 Jbeta primers and 60 Vbeta primers were used for the PCR. Profiled with immunoSEQ multiplex PCR; TCRdb holds only in-frame clones, not every one. This sample yields under 200,000 clones, of which around 78% are seen a single time; roughly 6.4% belongs to the top ten. This sequence joins TRBV6-6 and TRBJ1-5, with D perhaps matching TRBD1 (6 bases). The sample taken for sequencing was PBMCs. This receptor was obtained from a woman aged 40 to 50 in good health and CMV-seropositive. CDR3 DNA sequence: TGTGCCAGCAGTTACTCCGGGACACCAAATCAGCCCCAGCATTTT. This encodes CASSYSGTPNQPQHF.